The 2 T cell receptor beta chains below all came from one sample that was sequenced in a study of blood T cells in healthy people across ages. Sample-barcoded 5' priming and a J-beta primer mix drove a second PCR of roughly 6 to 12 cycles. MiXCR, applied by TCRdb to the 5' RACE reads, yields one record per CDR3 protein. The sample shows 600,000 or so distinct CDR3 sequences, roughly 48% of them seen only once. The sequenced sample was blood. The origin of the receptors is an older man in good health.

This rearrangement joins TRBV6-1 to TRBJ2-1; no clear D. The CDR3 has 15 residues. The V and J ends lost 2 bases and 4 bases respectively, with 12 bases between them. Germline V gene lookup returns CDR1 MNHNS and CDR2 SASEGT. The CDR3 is CASSEPASPYNEQFF. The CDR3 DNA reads TGTGCCAGCAGTGAACCGGCGAGCCCTTACAATGAGCAGTTCTTC.

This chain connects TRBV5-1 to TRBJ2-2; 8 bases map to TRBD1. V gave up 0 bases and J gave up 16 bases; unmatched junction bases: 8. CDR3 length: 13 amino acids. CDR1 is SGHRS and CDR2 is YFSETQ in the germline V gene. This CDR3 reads CASSLAGDRTPFF. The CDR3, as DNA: TGCGCCAGCAGCTTGGCCGGGGACAGGACCCCGTTTTTT.